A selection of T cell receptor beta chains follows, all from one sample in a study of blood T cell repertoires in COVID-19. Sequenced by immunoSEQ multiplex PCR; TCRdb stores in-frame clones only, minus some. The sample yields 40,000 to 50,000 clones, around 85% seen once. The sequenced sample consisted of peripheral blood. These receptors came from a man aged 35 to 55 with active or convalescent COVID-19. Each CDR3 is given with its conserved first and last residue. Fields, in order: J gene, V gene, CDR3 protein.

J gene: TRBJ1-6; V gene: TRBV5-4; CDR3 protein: CASSTPGQGKSRPLHF
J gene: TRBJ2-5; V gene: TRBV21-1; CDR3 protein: CAAAGNETQYF
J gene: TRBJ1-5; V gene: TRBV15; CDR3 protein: CATSRQTGGKASYQPQHF
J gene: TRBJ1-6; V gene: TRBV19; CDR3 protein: CASSVQGKNSPLHF
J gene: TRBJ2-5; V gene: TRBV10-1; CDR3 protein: CASSELRDILSATQYF
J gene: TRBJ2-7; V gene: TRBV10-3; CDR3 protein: CAISESGGGYEQYF
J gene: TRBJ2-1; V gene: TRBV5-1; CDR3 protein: CASSLAVGRALGEQFF
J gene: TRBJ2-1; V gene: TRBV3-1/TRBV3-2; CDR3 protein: CASSQGDRVRSEQFF
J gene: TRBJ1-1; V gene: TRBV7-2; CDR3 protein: CASSLAYRDATEAFF
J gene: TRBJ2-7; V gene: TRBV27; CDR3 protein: CASSRGGLTYEQYF
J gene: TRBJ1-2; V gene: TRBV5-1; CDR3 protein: CASSPGGATYGYTF
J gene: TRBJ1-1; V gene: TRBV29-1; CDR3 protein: CSGKGGRGTEAFF
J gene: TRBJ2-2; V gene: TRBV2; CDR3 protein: CASSRLAGRTGELFF
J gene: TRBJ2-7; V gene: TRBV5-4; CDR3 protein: CASSLWTSGRVEEQYF
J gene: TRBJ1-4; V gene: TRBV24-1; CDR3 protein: CATSEAGTGNEKLFF
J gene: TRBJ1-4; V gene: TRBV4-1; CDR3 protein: CASSQEEQGLGKLFF
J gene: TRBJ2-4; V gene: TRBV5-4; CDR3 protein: CASSSAAGGGWENIQYF
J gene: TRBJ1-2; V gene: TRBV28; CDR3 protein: CAYRGQLDYGYTF
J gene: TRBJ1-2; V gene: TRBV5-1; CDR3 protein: CASTGGARSSNGLRSSYGYTF
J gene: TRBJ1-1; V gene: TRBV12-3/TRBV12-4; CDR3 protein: CASRLGGDTEAFF
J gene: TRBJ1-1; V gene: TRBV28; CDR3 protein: CASSSGGLNTEAFF
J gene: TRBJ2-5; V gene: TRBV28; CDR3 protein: CASGQGDETQYF
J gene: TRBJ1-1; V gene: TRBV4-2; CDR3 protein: CASSQDATRVPEAFF
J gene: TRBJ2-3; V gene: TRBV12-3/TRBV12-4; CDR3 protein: CASSPTTREQYF
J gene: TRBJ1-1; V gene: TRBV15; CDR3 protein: CATSRVTGGVEAFF